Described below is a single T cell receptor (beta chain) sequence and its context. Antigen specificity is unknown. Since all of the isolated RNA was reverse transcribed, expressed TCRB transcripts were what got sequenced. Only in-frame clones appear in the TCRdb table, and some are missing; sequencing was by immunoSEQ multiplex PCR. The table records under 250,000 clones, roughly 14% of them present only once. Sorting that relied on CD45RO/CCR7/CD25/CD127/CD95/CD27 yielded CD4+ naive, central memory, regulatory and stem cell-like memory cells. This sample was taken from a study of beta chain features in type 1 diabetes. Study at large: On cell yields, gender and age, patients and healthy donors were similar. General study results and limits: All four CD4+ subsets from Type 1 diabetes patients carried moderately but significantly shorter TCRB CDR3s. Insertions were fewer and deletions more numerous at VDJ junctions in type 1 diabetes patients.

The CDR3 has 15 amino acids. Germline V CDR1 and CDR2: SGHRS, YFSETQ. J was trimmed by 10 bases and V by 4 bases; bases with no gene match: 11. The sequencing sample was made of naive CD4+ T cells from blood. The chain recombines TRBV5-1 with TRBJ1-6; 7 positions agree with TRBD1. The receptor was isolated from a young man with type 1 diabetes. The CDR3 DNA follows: TGCGCCAGCAGCCTTGGGACAGCATCCTACTCACCCCTCCACTTT. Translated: CASSLGTASYSPLHF.